A selection of T cell receptor beta chains follows, all from one sample in a study of Ad26.COV2.S vaccination and SARS-CoV-2 variants. Generated by immunoSEQ multiplex PCR, the TCRdb table keeps only in-frame clones and is missing some. The sample holds approximately 500,000 clones, roughly nine tenths seen once. The specimen comprised peripheral blood, sampled in a trial of Ad26.COV2.S vaccine versus placebo. The receptors originated from a person between 18 and 65 years old who received the Ad26.COV2.S COVID-19 vaccine or a placebo. Each CDR3 is given with its conserved first and last residue. A D gene is named only where the DNA matches it firmly. Clone size, where shown, is once, few, many, or a class for clones that have expanded.

v_call: TRBV2
d_call: -
j_call: TRBJ1-5
clone_size: few
cdr3_aa: CASRIGNQPQHF
cdr3_nt: TGTGCCAGCAGGATTGGCAATCAGCCCCAGCATTTT

v_call: TRBV6-5
d_call: TRBD2
j_call: TRBJ2-1
clone_size: -
cdr3_aa: CASSYGTSGMNEQFF
cdr3_nt: TGTGCCAGCAGTTACGGGACTAGCGGGATGAATGAGCAGTTCTTC

v_call: TRBV5-1
d_call: -
j_call: TRBJ2-5
clone_size: -
cdr3_aa: CASSLVPSSETQYF
cdr3_nt: TGCGCCAGCAGCTTGGTACCCTCCAGTGAGACCCAGTACTTC

v_call: TRBV23-1
d_call: -
j_call: TRBJ1-2
clone_size: -
cdr3_aa: CASSHGAGARDGYYGYTF
cdr3_nt: TGCGCCAGCAGTCACGGCGCGGGGGCGAGGGATGGGTACTATGGCTACACCTTC

v_call: TRBV19
d_call: TRBD2
j_call: TRBJ2-1
clone_size: -
cdr3_aa: CASSIGGTSFMNEQFF
cdr3_nt: TGTGCCAGTAGTATAGGAGGGACTAGTTTTATGAATGAGCAGTTCTTC

v_call: TRBV7-9
d_call: TRBD2
j_call: TRBJ2-1
clone_size: -
cdr3_aa: CASKTNGGSLYNEQFF
cdr3_nt: TGTGCCAGCAAGACCAACGGGGGGAGTCTCTACAATGAGCAGTTCTTC

v_call: TRBV27
d_call: TRBD2
j_call: TRBJ2-7
clone_size: -
cdr3_aa: CASSLSTSGRAFGYEQYF
cdr3_nt: TGTGCCAGCAGTCTATCGACTAGCGGGAGGGCTTTTGGGTACGAGCAGTACTTC

v_call: TRBV5-4
d_call: -
j_call: TRBJ1-2
clone_size: -
cdr3_aa: CASSLIQGGGYGYTF
cdr3_nt: TGTGCCAGCAGCTTGATCCAGGGCGGAGGGTATGGCTACACCTTC

v_call: TRBV30
d_call: -
j_call: TRBJ1-1
clone_size: -
cdr3_aa: CAWSVIFAEAFF
cdr3_nt: TGTGCCTGGAGTGTAATTTTTGCTGAAGCTTTCTTT

v_call: TRBV9
d_call: -
j_call: TRBJ2-2
clone_size: -
cdr3_aa: CASRGGLSGELFF
cdr3_nt: TGTGCCAGCAGGGGGGGCCTCTCCGGGGAGCTGTTTTTT

v_call: TRBV4-1
d_call: -
j_call: TRBJ2-1
clone_size: -
cdr3_aa: CASSQEPPGRANEQFF
cdr3_nt: TGCGCCAGCAGCCAAGAGCCCCCCGGGAGAGCCAATGAGCAGTTCTTC

v_call: TRBV11-2
d_call: -
j_call: TRBJ2-7
clone_size: once
cdr3_aa: CASSFFGVAANEQYF
cdr3_nt: TGTGCCAGCAGCTTTTTCGGGGTGGCGGCCAACGAGCAGTACTTC

v_call: TRBV10-3
d_call: -
j_call: TRBJ2-6
clone_size: -
cdr3_aa: CAISESDNSGANVLTF
cdr3_nt: TGTGCCATCAGTGAGTCAGACAACTCTGGGGCCAACGTCCTGACTTTC

v_call: TRBV20-1
d_call: -
j_call: TRBJ2-4
clone_size: -
cdr3_aa: CSARGTIQYF
cdr3_nt: TGCAGTGCTAGAGGGACAATTCAGTACTTC

v_call: TRBV5-1
d_call: -
j_call: TRBJ1-1
clone_size: -
cdr3_aa: CASSRSDLNTEAFF
cdr3_nt: TGCGCCAGCAGCCGCTCCGACCTGAACACTGAAGCTTTCTTT

v_call: TRBV9
d_call: -
j_call: TRBJ2-1
clone_size: -
cdr3_aa: CASSVATGLPTGEQFF
cdr3_nt: TGTGCCAGCAGCGTAGCTACGGGACTCCCGACGGGTGAGCAGTTCTTC

v_call: TRBV4-3
d_call: TRBD1
j_call: TRBJ1-2
clone_size: -
cdr3_aa: CASSQDRGGAKGYTF
cdr3_nt: TGCGCCAGCAGCCAAGATCGAGGGGGCGCGAAAGGCTACACCTTC

v_call: TRBV7-3
d_call: -
j_call: TRBJ1-1
clone_size: -
cdr3_aa: CASSLTPLWNTEAFF
cdr3_nt: TGTGCCAGCAGCTTAACTCCCTTATGGAACACTGAAGCTTTCTTT

v_call: TRBV5-1
d_call: TRBD1
j_call: TRBJ2-3
clone_size: -
cdr3_aa: CASSFRTGGTDTQYF
cdr3_nt: TGCGCCAGCAGCTTTCGGACAGGGGGCACAGATACGCAGTATTTT

v_call: TRBV2
d_call: -
j_call: TRBJ1-5
clone_size: few
cdr3_aa: CASSEAGRPPHF
cdr3_nt: TGTGCCAGCAGTGAAGCTGGCCGCCCGCCGCATTTT

v_call: TRBV27
d_call: -
j_call: TRBJ1-6
clone_size: -
cdr3_aa: CASSFLSGIHNSPLHF
cdr3_nt: TGTGCCAGCAGTTTTTTAAGCGGGATTCATAATTCACCCCTCCACTTT

v_call: TRBV5-1
d_call: -
j_call: TRBJ2-6
clone_size: few
cdr3_aa: CASSYSGGGQVPGANVLTF
cdr3_nt: TGCGCCAGCAGCTACTCGGGAGGGGGACAGGTGCCCGGGGCCAACGTCCTGACTTTC

v_call: TRBV29-1
d_call: -
j_call: TRBJ2-1
clone_size: once
cdr3_aa: CSVGEQFF
cdr3_nt: TGCAGCGTTGGGGAGCAGTTCTTC

v_call: TRBV5-1
d_call: -
j_call: TRBJ1-1
clone_size: -
cdr3_aa: CASSLGRGTEAFF
cdr3_nt: TGCGCCAGCAGCTTGGGGCGAGGGACTGAAGCTTTCTTT

v_call: TRBV7-2
d_call: TRBD2
j_call: TRBJ2-7
clone_size: -
cdr3_aa: CASSLAGELVGEQYF
cdr3_nt: TGTGCCAGCAGTCTAGCGGGAGAATTAGTAGGCGAGCAGTACTTC

v_call: TRBV6-2/TRBV6-3
d_call: -
j_call: TRBJ1-6
clone_size: -
cdr3_aa: CASSAGSQGQRSLHF
cdr3_nt: TGTGCCAGCAGCGCAGGGTCTCAGGGCCAGAGATCCCTCCACTTT

v_call: TRBV7-2
d_call: -
j_call: TRBJ1-1
clone_size: -
cdr3_aa: CASSLVVGGTEAFF
cdr3_nt: TGTGCCAGCAGCTTAGTGGTGGGTGGCACTGAAGCTTTCTTT

v_call: TRBV27
d_call: TRBD2
j_call: TRBJ2-7
clone_size: -
cdr3_aa: CASSLSRLAGGYEQYF
cdr3_nt: TGTGCCAGCAGTTTATCGAGGCTAGCGGGGGGATACGAGCAGTACTTC

v_call: TRBV28
d_call: -
j_call: TRBJ2-7
clone_size: -
cdr3_aa: CASSSGSPEQYF
cdr3_nt: TGTGCCAGCAGTTCGGGGAGTCCCGAGCAGTACTTC

v_call: TRBV27
d_call: -
j_call: TRBJ1-5
clone_size: -
cdr3_aa: CASSLARDRTHSPSNQPQHF
cdr3_nt: TGTGCCAGCAGTTTAGCCCGGGACCGGACACACTCTCCTAGCAATCAGCCCCAGCATTTT

v_call: TRBV13
d_call: -
j_call: TRBJ1-5
clone_size: -
cdr3_aa: CASSYGRGNRLNQPQHF
cdr3_nt: TGTGCCAGCAGCTACGGCAGGGGCAATCGTCTCAATCAGCCCCAGCATTTT

v_call: TRBV27
d_call: -
j_call: TRBJ1-5
clone_size: -
cdr3_aa: CASSFMGNQPQHF
cdr3_nt: TGTGCCAGCAGTTTCATGGGGAATCAGCCCCAGCATTTT

v_call: TRBV3-1/TRBV3-2
d_call: TRBD2
j_call: TRBJ2-1
clone_size: -
cdr3_aa: CASSQLAGGYNEQFF
cdr3_nt: TGTGCCAGCAGCCAACTAGCGGGAGGCTACAATGAGCAGTTCTTC

v_call: TRBV21-1
d_call: -
j_call: TRBJ2-6
clone_size: -
cdr3_aa: CASRPQGHRPSAGANVLTF
cdr3_nt: TGTGCCAGCAGACCCCAGGGACACCGCCCCTCTGCTGGGGCCAACGTCCTGACTTTC

v_call: TRBV6-1
d_call: -
j_call: TRBJ1-2
clone_size: -
cdr3_aa: CASSEVDFYGYTF
cdr3_nt: TGTGCCAGCAGTGAAGTAGACTTCTATGGCTACACCTTC

v_call: TRBV19
d_call: -
j_call: TRBJ2-7
clone_size: once
cdr3_aa: CASSIDPGVPFEQYF
cdr3_nt: TGTGCCAGTAGTATAGATCCCGGGGTTCCGTTCGAGCAGTACTTC

v_call: TRBV20-1
d_call: TRBD1
j_call: TRBJ1-1
clone_size: -
cdr3_aa: CSAFTGDAFF
cdr3_nt: TGCAGTGCGTTTACAGGGGATGCTTTCTTT

v_call: TRBV11-2
d_call: -
j_call: TRBJ2-7
clone_size: -
cdr3_aa: CASSLQLAYEQYF
cdr3_nt: TGTGCCAGCAGCTTGCAACTAGCCTACGAGCAGTACTTC

v_call: TRBV2
d_call: -
j_call: TRBJ2-2
clone_size: -
cdr3_aa: CASSDTAPANTGELFF
cdr3_nt: TGTGCCAGCAGTGACACAGCGCCGGCAAACACCGGGGAGCTGTTTTTT

v_call: TRBV5-8
d_call: TRBD1
j_call: TRBJ1-5
clone_size: -
cdr3_aa: CASSRTGYSNQPQHF
cdr3_nt: TGTGCCAGCAGCCGGACAGGTTATAGCAATCAGCCCCAGCATTTT

v_call: TRBV7-8
d_call: TRBD1
j_call: TRBJ2-7
clone_size: -
cdr3_aa: CASTPRGQSYEQYF
cdr3_nt: TGTGCCAGCACCCCGAGGGGGCAGTCCTACGAGCAGTACTTC

v_call: TRBV6-2/TRBV6-3
d_call: -
j_call: TRBJ2-7
clone_size: -
cdr3_aa: CASSHPGNEQYF
cdr3_nt: TGTGCCAGCAGCCACCCAGGGAACGAGCAGTACTTC

v_call: TRBV21-1
d_call: -
j_call: TRBJ2-3
clone_size: -
cdr3_aa: CASSRRTLGCWFYTDTQYF
cdr3_nt: TGTGCCAGCAGCCGGAGAACCCTTGGCTGCTGGTTTTACACAGATACGCAGTATTTT

v_call: TRBV28
d_call: TRBD1
j_call: TRBJ2-5
clone_size: -
cdr3_aa: CASNGQGLETQYF
cdr3_nt: TGTGCCAGCAACGGACAGGGGTTAGAGACCCAGTACTTC

v_call: TRBV9
d_call: -
j_call: TRBJ1-1
clone_size: -
cdr3_aa: CASSVELDTEAFF
cdr3_nt: TGTGCCAGCAGCGTAGAATTAGACACTGAAGCTTTCTTT

v_call: TRBV19
d_call: -
j_call: TRBJ1-1
clone_size: -
cdr3_aa: CASKPLRGDTEAFF
cdr3_nt: TGTGCCAGTAAGCCCCTCCGCGGGGACACTGAAGCTTTCTTT

v_call: TRBV5-1
d_call: TRBD2
j_call: TRBJ2-1
clone_size: -
cdr3_aa: CASSLLAGGTSNEQFF
cdr3_nt: TGCGCCAGCAGCTTGTTGGCGGGAGGAACTTCCAATGAGCAGTTCTTC

v_call: TRBV10-3
d_call: -
j_call: TRBJ2-7
clone_size: -
cdr3_aa: CAIKSVAGELDEQYF
cdr3_nt: TGTGCCATCAAAAGCGTGGCCGGGGAGCTCGACGAGCAGTACTTC

v_call: TRBV28
d_call: -
j_call: TRBJ2-4
clone_size: -
cdr3_aa: CASSSGTPNIQYF
cdr3_nt: TGTGCCAGCTCGTCCGGGACCCCAAACATTCAGTACTTC

v_call: TRBV30
d_call: -
j_call: TRBJ1-2
clone_size: few
cdr3_aa: CAWSRGGYGYTF
cdr3_nt: TGTGCCTGGAGTAGAGGGGGCTATGGCTACACCTTC

v_call: TRBV5-1
d_call: -
j_call: TRBJ1-3
clone_size: -
cdr3_aa: CASSQGTSGNTIYF
cdr3_nt: TGCGCCAGCAGCCAAGGGACCTCTGGAAACACCATATATTTT

v_call: TRBV10-3
d_call: TRBD2
j_call: TRBJ2-7
clone_size: -
cdr3_aa: CAISERLAGAYEQYF
cdr3_nt: TGTGCCATCAGTGAGCGACTAGCGGGAGCCTACGAGCAGTACTTC

v_call: TRBV11-1
d_call: TRBD1
j_call: TRBJ1-6
clone_size: -
cdr3_aa: CASSAQGASTSPLHF
cdr3_nt: TGTGCCAGCAGCGCACAGGGGGCCTCTACTTCACCCCTCCACTTT

v_call: TRBV3-1/TRBV3-2
d_call: -
j_call: TRBJ2-1
clone_size: -
cdr3_aa: CASSQSGTEQFF
cdr3_nt: TGTGCCAGCAGCCAATCCGGGACTGAACAGTTCTTC

v_call: TRBV27
d_call: TRBD2
j_call: TRBJ2-1
clone_size: -
cdr3_aa: CASNRVAGGYEQFF
cdr3_nt: TGTGCCAGCAATAGGGTAGCGGGGGGTTATGAGCAGTTCTTC